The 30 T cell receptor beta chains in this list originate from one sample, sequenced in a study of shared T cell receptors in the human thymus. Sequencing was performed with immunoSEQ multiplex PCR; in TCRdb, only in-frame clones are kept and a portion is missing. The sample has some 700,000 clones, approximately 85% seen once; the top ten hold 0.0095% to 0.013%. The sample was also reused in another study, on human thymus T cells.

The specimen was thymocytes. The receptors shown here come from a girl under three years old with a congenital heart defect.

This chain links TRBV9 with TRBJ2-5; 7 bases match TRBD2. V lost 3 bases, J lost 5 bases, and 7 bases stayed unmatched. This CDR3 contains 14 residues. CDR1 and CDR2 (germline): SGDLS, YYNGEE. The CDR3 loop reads CASSAIGGWETQYF. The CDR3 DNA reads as TGTGCCAGCAGCGCCATCGGGGGGTGGGAGACCCAGTACTTC.

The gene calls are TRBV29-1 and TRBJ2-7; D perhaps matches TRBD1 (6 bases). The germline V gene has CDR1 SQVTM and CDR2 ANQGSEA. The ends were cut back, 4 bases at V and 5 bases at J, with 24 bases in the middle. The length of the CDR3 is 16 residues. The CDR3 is CSVAPQTDRPPHEQYF. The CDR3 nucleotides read TGCAGCGTTGCCCCTCAAACCGACAGGCCACCCCACGAGCAGTACTTC.

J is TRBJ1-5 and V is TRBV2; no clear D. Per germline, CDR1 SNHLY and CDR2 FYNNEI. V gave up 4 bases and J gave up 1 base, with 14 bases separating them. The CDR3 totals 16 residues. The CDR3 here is CASSVEQPWSNQPQHF. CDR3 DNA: TGTGCCAGCAGTGTGGAACAGCCGTGGAGCAATCAGCCCCAGCATTTT.

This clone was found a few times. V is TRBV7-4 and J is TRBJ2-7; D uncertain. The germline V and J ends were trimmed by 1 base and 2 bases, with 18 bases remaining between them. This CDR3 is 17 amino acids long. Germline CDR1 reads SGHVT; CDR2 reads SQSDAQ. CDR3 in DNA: TGTGCCAGCAGCTTAGTTGTGGGCCCAGTGGTCCCCTACGAGCAGTACTTC. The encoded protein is CASSLVVGPVVPYEQYF. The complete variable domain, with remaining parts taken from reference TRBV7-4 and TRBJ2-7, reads GAGVSQSPRYKVAKRGRDVALRCDSISGHVTLYWYRQTLGQGSEVLTYSQSDAQRDKSGRPSGRFSAERPERSVSTLKIQRTEQGDSAVYLCASSLVVGPVVPYEQYFGPGTRLTVT.

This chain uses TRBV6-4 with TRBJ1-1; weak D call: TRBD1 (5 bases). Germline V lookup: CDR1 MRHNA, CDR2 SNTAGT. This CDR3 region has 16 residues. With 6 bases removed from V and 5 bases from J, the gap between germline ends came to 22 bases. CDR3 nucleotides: TGTGCCAGCAGGCCTACTATGGGGGGGGTTTGGACTGAAGCTTTCTTT. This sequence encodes CASRPTMGGVWTEAFF.

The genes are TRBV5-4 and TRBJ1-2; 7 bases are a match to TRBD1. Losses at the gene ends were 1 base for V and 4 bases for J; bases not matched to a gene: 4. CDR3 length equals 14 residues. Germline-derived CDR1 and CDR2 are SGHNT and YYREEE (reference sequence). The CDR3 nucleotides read TGTGCCAGCAGCTTGAAACGACAGGGCTATGGCTACACCTTC. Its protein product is CASSLKRQGYGYTF.

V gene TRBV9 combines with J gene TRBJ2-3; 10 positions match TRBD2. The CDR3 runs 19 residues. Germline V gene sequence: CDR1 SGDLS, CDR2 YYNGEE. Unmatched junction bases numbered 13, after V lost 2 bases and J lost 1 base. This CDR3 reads CASSVWERGGLLGTDTQYF. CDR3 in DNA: TGTGCCAGCAGCGTTTGGGAGCGGGGGGGGCTATTAGGCACAGATACGCAGTATTTT.

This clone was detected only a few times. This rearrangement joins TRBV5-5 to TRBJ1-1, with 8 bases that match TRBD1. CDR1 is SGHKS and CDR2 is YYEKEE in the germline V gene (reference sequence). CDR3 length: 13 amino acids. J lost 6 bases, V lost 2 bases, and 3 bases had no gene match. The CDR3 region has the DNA TGTGCCAGCAGCTTCGGACAGGGCCCTGAAGCTTTCTTT. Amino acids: CASSFGQGPEAFF.

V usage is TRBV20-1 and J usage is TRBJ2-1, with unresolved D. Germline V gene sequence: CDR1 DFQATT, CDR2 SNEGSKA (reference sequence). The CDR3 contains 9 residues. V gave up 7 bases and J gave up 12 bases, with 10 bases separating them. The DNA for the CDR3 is TGCAGTGACCCGACTCGGCAGTTCTTC. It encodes CSDPTRQFF.

CDR3 protein: CASRFRGRTEETQYF. The CDR3, as DNA: TGTGCCAGCAGGTTCAGGGGACGGACGGAAGAGACCCAGTACTTC. This chain connects TRBV7-2 to TRBJ2-5; D is perhaps TRBD1 (6 bases). Germline V lookup: CDR1 SGHTA, CDR2 FQGNSA. The CDR3 runs to 15 residues. V was pared by 6 bases and J by 3 bases, with 17 bases between.

CDR3 nucleotide sequence: TGTGCTAGTGGATCCGGGACAGGGGTTTCACCCCTCCACTTT. Translating gives CASGSGTGVSPLHF. The chain couples TRBV12-5 to TRBJ1-6, with 10 bases identical to TRBD1. V shed 6 bases and J 9 bases; nucleotides not matched to a gene: 5. The CDR3 spans 14 residues. Germline assignment: CDR1 LGHNT and CDR2 FRNRAP. Together with reference TRBV12-5 and TRBJ1-6, the CDR3 gives the full variable domain: DARVTQTPRHKVTEMGQEVTMRCQPILGHNTVFWYRQTMMQGLELLAYFRNRAPLDDSGMPKDRFSAEMPDATLATLKIQPSEPRDSAVYFCASGSGTGVSPLHFGNGTRLTVT.

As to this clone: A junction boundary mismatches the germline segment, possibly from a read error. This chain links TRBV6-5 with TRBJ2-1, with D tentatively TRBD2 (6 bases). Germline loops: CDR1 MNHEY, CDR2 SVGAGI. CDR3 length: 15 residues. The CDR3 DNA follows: TGTGCCAGCTGTTACCGGGGGAACTCCTACAATGAGCAGTTCTTC. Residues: CASCYRGNSYNEQFF.

The CDR3 is CASSDPQGQNTEAFF. The CDR3 nucleotides read TGTGCCAGCAGTGACCCACAGGGGCAGAACACTGAAGCTTTCTTT. The chain is built from TRBV25-1 and TRBJ1-1; 7 bases align to TRBD1. The V segment lost 3 bases and the J segment 1 base; nucleotides outside the gene matches: 5. CDR3 length: 15 residues. Germline assignment: CDR1 MGHDK and CDR2 SYGVNS. The variable domain in full, with the rest retrieved from reference TRBV25-1 and TRBJ1-1, is EADIYQTPRYLVIGTGKKITLECSQTMGHDKMYWYQQDPGMELHLIHYSYGVNSTEKGDLSSESTVSRIRTEHFPLTLESARPSHTSQYLCASSDPQGQNTEAFFGQGTRLTVV.

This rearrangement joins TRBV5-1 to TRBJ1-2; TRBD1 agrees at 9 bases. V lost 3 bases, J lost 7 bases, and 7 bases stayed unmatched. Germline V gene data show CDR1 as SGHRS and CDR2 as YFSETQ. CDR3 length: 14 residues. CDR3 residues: CASSYEGQGCGYTF. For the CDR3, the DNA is TGCGCCAGCAGCTACGAGGGACAGGGATGTGGCTACACCTTC.

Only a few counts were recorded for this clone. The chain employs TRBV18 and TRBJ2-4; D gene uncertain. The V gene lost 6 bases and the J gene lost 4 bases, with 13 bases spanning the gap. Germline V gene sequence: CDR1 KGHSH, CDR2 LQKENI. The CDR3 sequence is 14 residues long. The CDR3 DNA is TGTGCCAGCTCCGGTTGGTTGTGGAAAAACATTCAGTACTTC. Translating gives CASSGWLWKNIQYF.

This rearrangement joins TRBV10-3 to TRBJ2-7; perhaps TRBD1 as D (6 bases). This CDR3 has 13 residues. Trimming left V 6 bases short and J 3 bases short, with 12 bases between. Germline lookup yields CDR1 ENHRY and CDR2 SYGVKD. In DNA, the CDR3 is TGTGCCATCAGGCCCGGGACACACTACGAGCAGTACTTC. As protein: CAIRPGTHYEQYF.

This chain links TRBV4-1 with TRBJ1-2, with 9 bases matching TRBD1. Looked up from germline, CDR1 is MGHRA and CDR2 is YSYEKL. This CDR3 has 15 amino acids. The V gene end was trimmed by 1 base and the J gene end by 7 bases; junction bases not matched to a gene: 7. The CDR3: CASSQGQGGEGGYTF. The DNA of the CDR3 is TGCGCCAGCAGCCAAGGACAGGGGGGAGAAGGTGGCTACACCTTC.

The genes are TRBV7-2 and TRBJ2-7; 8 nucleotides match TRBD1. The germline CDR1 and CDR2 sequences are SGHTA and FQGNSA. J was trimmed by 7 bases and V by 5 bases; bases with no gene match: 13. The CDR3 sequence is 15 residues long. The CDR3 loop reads CASSPTDRESGEQYF. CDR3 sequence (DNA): TGTGCCAGCAGCCCCACGGACAGGGAGTCTGGTGAGCAGTACTTC.

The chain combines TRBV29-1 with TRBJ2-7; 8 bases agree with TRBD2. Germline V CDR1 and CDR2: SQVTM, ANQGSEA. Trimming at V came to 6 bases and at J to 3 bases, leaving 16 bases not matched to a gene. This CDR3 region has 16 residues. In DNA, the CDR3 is TGCAGCGTCGAGGGATTCCGCCGGGGGGGAAACTACGAGCAGTACTTC. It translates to CSVEGFRRGGNYEQYF.

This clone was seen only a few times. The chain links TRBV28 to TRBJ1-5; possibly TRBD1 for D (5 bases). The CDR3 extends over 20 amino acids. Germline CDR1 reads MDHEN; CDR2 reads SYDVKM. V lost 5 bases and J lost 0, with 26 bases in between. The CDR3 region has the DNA TGTGCCAGCAGTCCCCCCCCGGACACACAACCTCGGAGTAGCAATCAGCCCCAGCATTTT. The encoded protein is CASSPPPDTQPRSSNQPQHF.

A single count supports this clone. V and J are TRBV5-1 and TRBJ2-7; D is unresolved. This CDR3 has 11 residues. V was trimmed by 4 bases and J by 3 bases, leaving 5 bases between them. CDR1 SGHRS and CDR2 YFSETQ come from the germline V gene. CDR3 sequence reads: CASSEDYEQYF. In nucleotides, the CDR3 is TGCGCCAGCAGCGAGGACTACGAGCAGTACTTC.

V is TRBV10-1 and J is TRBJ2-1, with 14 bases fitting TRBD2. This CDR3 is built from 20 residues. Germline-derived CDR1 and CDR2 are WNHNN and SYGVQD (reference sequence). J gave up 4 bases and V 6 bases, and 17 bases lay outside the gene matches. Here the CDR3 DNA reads TGCGCCAGCAGCAAAAGCATTCCGGGACTAGCGGGGGATGGGTACAATGAGCAGTTCTTC. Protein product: CASSKSIPGLAGDGYNEQFF.

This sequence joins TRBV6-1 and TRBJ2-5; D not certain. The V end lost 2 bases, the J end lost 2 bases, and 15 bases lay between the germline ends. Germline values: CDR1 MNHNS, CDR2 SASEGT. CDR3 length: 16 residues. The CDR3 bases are TGTGCCAGCAGTGAACAGTTGGAGTCTAAGCAAGAGACCCAGTACTTC. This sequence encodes CASSEQLESKQETQYF.

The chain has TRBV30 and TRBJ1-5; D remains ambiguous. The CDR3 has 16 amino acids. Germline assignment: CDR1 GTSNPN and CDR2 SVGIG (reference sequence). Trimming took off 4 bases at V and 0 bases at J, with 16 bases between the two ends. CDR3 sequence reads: CAWKTEGSPSNQPQHF. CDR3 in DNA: TGTGCCTGGAAGACTGAGGGTTCGCCTAGCAATCAGCCCCAGCATTTT. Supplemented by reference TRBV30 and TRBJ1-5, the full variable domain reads SQTIHQWPATLVQPVGSPLSLECTVEGTSNPNLYWYRQAAGRGLQLLFYSVGIGQISSEVPQNLSASRPQDRQFILSSKKLLLSDSGFYLCAWKTEGSPSNQPQHFGDGTRLSIL.

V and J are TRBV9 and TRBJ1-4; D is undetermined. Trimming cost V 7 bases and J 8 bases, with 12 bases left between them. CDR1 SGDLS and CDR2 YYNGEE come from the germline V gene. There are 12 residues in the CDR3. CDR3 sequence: CASRGVGEKLFF. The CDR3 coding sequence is TGTGCCAGCCGAGGCGTTGGGGAAAAACTGTTTTTT.

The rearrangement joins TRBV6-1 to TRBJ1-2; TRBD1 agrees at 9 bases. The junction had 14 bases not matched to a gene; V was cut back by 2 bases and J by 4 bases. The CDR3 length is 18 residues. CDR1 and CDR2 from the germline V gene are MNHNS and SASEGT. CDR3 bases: TGTGCCAGCAGTGAATGGACAGGGGTAAAAGTAAGGGGCTATGGCTACACCTTC. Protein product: CASSEWTGVKVRGYGYTF.

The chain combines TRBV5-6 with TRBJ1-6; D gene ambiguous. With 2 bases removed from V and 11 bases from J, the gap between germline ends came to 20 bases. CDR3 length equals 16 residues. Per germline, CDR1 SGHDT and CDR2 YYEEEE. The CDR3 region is CASSFSRDEAPPPLHF. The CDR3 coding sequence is TGTGCCAGCAGCTTCTCGAGGGATGAAGCCCCCCCACCCCTCCACTTT.

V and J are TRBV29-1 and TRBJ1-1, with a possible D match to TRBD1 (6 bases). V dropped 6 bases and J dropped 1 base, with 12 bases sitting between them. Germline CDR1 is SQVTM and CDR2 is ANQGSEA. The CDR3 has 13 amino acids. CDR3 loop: CSVAVRGNTEAFF. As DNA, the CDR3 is TGCAGCGTCGCAGTCAGGGGGAACACTGAAGCTTTCTTT.

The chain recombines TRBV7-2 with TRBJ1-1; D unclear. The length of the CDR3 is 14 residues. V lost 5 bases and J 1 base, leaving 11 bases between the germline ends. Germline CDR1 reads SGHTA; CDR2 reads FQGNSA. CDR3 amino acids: CASSQKSPNTEAFF. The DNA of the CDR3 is TGTGCCAGCAGCCAGAAATCTCCGAACACTGAAGCTTTCTTT. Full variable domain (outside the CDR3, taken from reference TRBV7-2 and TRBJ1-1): GAGVSQSPSNKVTEKGKDVELRCDPISGHTALYWYRQSLGQGLEFLIYFQGNSAPDKSGLPSDRFSAERTGGSVSTLTIQRTQQEDSAVYLCASSQKSPNTEAFFGQGTRLTVV.

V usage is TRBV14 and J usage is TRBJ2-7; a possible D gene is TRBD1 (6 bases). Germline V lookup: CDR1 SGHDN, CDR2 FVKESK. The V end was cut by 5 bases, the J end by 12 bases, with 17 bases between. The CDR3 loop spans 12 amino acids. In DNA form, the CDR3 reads TGTGCCAGCAGCTACGACAGGATTGGATGGTACTTC. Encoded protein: CASSYDRIGWYF.